This TCR beta chain originates from a study of T cells of healthy individuals. In TCRdb, the 5' RACE reads were re-called with MiXCR into one record per CDR3 protein. The data show about 82,000 distinct CDR3 sequences, with about 5% seen just once and roughly 7.5% held by the top ten. Trimming shortened V by 2 bases and J by 7 bases, and 14 bases separated the two germline ends. This CDR3 has 13 residues. Germline values: CDR1 GTSNPN, CDR2 SVGIG (reference sequence). This clonotype has a count of ten or more. V and J are TRBV30 and TRBJ1-1; D gene ambiguous. The source of this sequence is a female donor in good health. DNA of the CDR3: TGTGCCTGGAGTCATCTAATCAAGAATGAAGCTTTCTTT. Translated: CAWSHLIKNEAFF. The full variable domain, rest sourced from reference TRBV30 and TRBJ1-1, is SQTIHQWPATLVQPVGSPLSLECTVEGTSNPNLYWYRQAAGRGLQLLFYSVGIGQISSEVPQNLSASRPQDRQFILSSKKLLLSDSGFYLCAWSHLIKNEAFFGQGTRLTVV.